What follows are 18 T cell receptor beta chains derived from one specimen sequenced in a study of cytomegalovirus exposure and HLA in healthy donors. 60 Vbeta and 13 Jbeta primers were used in PCR. Here immunoSEQ multiplex PCR was the method, and the copy in TCRdb shows in-frame clones only, minus some. The sample includes approximately 100,000 clones, 70% of them seen just once. Material: PBMCs. These receptors originate from a man aged 35 to 55 in good health and CMV-seropositive.

CDR3 loop: CAIRPGGPGEQYF. The CDR3 region has the DNA TGTGCCATCAGGCCGGGAGGGCCGGGGGAGCAGTACTTC. The gene calls are TRBV10-3 and TRBJ2-7; 8 bases map to TRBD2. With 6 bases clipped from V and 7 bases from J, the junction kept 8 bases outside the gene matches. Germline V gene data show CDR1 as ENHRY and CDR2 as SYGVKD. The CDR3 is 13 amino acids.

Points on this clone: Additional DNA sequences in this sample encode the identical CDR3. The J gene is TRBJ2-5, the V gene TRBV30; 10 bases line up with TRBD1. The CDR3 totals 14 residues. V shed 2 bases, J shed 5 bases, and the junction held 5 bases outside the gene matches. Germline CDR1 reads GTSNPN; CDR2 reads SVGIG (reference sequence). The CDR3, as DNA: TGTGCCTGGAGTAGACAGGGGGCTCGGGAGACCCAGTACTTC. Translated, it gives CAWSRQGARETQYF.

This clone was observed a handful of times. The CDR3 DNA sequence: TGTGCCTGGAGCCGTATGGACAGGGGGCTAAATCAGCCCCAGCATTTT. Its translation is CAWSRMDRGLNQPQHF. This sequence joins TRBV30 and TRBJ1-5, with 11 nucleotides matching TRBD1. The CDR3 sequence is 16 residues long. With V trimmed by 3 bases and J by 4 bases, 8 bases remained unmatched. Germline assignment: CDR1 GTSNPN and CDR2 SVGIG (reference sequence). The whole variable domain, remainder taken from reference TRBV30 and TRBJ1-5, is SQTIHQWPATLVQPVGSPLSLECTVEGTSNPNLYWYRQAAGRGLQLLFYSVGIGQISSEVPQNLSASRPQDRQFILSSKKLLLSDSGFYLCAWSRMDRGLNQPQHFGDGTRLSIL.

This chain links TRBV19 with TRBJ2-4, with 7 bases matching TRBD2. CDR1 LNHDA and CDR2 SQIVND come from the germline V gene (reference sequence). V was pared by 1 base and J by 13 bases, with 7 bases of the junction left unmatched. The CDR3 is made up of 13 amino acids. The CDR3 reads CASSIARAGVQYF. In nucleotides, the CDR3 is TGTGCCAGTAGTATAGCCAGGGCGGGAGTGCAGTACTTC.

This clone was seen more than once but under ten times. In DNA form, the CDR3 reads TGTGCCAGTAGTCGTGGACAGGGGAACTATGGCTACACCTTC. Its protein is CASSRGQGNYGYTF. The chain links TRBV19 to TRBJ1-2, with 9 bases matching TRBD1. From germline, CDR1 is LNHDA and CDR2 SQIVND (reference sequence). The CDR3 spans 14 residues. V trimming: 5 bases; J trimming: 2 bases; junction bases outside the gene matches: 3.

CDR3 residues: CASSQEAGGPGANVLTF. The CDR3 DNA is TGTGCCAGCAGCCAAGAGGCGGGAGGGCCTGGGGCCAACGTCCTGACTTTC. This chain joins TRBV4-2 and TRBJ2-6, with TRBD2 identical over 9 bases. The CDR3 covers 17 residues. Unmatched junction bases numbered 2, after V lost 0 bases and J lost 2 bases. CDR1 LGHNA and CDR2 YNFKEQ come from the germline V gene.

The chain combines TRBV5-1 with TRBJ2-5; the D is unclear. Germline CDR1 reads SGHRS; CDR2 reads YFSETQ. V dropped 2 bases and J dropped 5 bases, with 7 bases sitting between them. The length of the CDR3 is 12 residues. CDR3 region: CASSFGVETQYF. CDR3 nucleotides: TGCGCCAGCAGCTTCGGAGTGGAGACCCAGTACTTC.

This chain joins TRBV7-2 and TRBJ2-7, with D tentatively TRBD1 (6 bases). Between the trimmed V and J ends, which lost 5 bases and 5 bases, there was a span of 13 bases. This CDR3 spans 13 amino acids. Germline CDR1 reads SGHTA; CDR2 reads FQGNSA. The CDR3 reads CASSNRAGDEQYV. In DNA form, the CDR3 reads TGTGCCAGCAGCAACAGGGCAGGGGACGAGCAGTACGTC.

The chain recombines TRBV7-9 with TRBJ1-4, with D possibly matching TRBD1 (6 bases). Germline assignment: CDR1 SEHNR and CDR2 FQNEAQ (reference sequence). The CDR3 extends over 17 amino acids. V shed 5 bases and J shed 0 bases, with 16 bases lying between them. The DNA for the CDR3 is TGTGCCAGCAGCCCCGACAGGTCACGAGCAACTAATGAAAAACTGTTTTTT. It is translated as CASSPDRSRATNEKLFF.

This clone appeared a few times. The genes are TRBV4-3 and TRBJ1-1; D not resolved. Trimming pared 2 bases from V and 6 bases from J, leaving 13 bases between. This CDR3 comprises 14 residues. Looked up from germline, CDR1 is LGHNA and CDR2 is YSLEER. The CDR3 sequence is CASSQNRPTAEAFF. CDR3 DNA sequence: TGCGCCAGCAGCCAAAACAGACCCACCGCTGAAGCTTTCTTT.

J is TRBJ2-7 and V is TRBV19; the D gene is possibly TRBD1 (6 bases). With 5 bases removed from V and 4 bases from J, the gap between germline ends came to 12 bases. The CDR3 length is 13 residues. The germline CDR1 and CDR2 sequences are LNHDA and SQIVND (reference sequence). DNA of the CDR3: TGTGCCAGTAGTGCAGGGGCCCGTTACGAGCAGTACGTC. Translation: CASSAGARYEQYV.

V usage is TRBV30 and J usage is TRBJ2-1; 7 nucleotides align to TRBD2. The CDR3 consists of 15 residues. Germline trimming cut 6 bases from V and 6 bases from J; bases unmatched to any gene: 14. Germline CDR1 reads GTSNPN; CDR2 reads SVGIG (reference sequence). The CDR3, as DNA: TGTGCCTGTCAAAAGGGCGGGAGATTGAGCAATGAGCAGTTCTTC. Residues: CACQKGGRLSNEQFF.

This clone came up a few times. The CDR3 spells CSARQVQETQYF. The CDR3 region has the DNA TGCAGCGCCCGACAGGTCCAAGAGACCCAGTACTTC. The chain combines TRBV29-1 with TRBJ2-5; a possible D gene is TRBD1 (6 bases). Trimming removed 7 bases at V and 1 base at J, with 10 bases between. The CDR3 totals 12 residues. Per the germline V gene, CDR1 is SQVTM and CDR2 is ANQGSEA.

The gene calls are TRBV6-5 and TRBJ2-7; the match to TRBD1 covers 9 bases. The germline CDR1 and CDR2 sequences are MNHEY and SVGAGI. The junction had 7 bases not matched to a gene; V was cut back by 2 bases and J by 2 bases. CDR3 length: 16 residues. CDR3 loop: CASSYQPGQGTYEQYF. The DNA of the CDR3 is TGTGCCAGCAGTTACCAACCGGGACAGGGCACCTACGAGCAGTACTTC.

J is TRBJ1-1 and V is TRBV7-8; D may be TRBD1 (6 bases). CDR1 and CDR2 from the germline V gene are SGHVS and FQNEAQ. The CDR3 is made up of 18 amino acids. V was pared by 3 bases and J by 0 bases, with 20 bases between. The chain's CDR3 is CASSFPRGGLGLNTEAFF. DNA for the CDR3: TGTGCCAGCAGCTTCCCCAGGGGAGGGTTGGGGTTGAACACTGAAGCTTTCTTT.

This rearrangement joins TRBV19 to TRBJ1-1; D possibly corresponds to TRBD1 (5 bases). Germline assignment: CDR1 LNHDA and CDR2 SQIVND (reference sequence). This CDR3 is 15 amino acids long. The ends were cut back, 3 bases at V and 1 base at J, with 12 bases in the middle. The DNA for the CDR3 is TGTGCCAGTAGTATCCCGGACAACGGGAACACTGAAGCTTTCTTT. Protein: CASSIPDNGNTEAFF.

This sequence joins TRBV30 and TRBJ2-7; D possibly corresponds to TRBD2 (5 bases). The germline V gene has CDR1 GTSNPN and CDR2 SVGIG (reference sequence). The CDR3 length is 15 residues. Trimming removed 5 bases at V and 0 bases at J, with 17 bases between. In DNA form, the CDR3 reads TGTGCCTGGTACTCCGGGAACCCCACCTCCTACGAGCAGTACTTC. This encodes CAWYSGNPTSYEQYF.

The chain uses TRBV25-1 and TRBJ1-6, with 12 bases fitting TRBD1. The CDR3 contains 17 residues. Unmatched junction bases numbered 9, after V lost 4 bases and J lost 8 bases. Germline CDR1 MGHDK, CDR2 SYGVNS. This chain's CDR3 is CASSATPGQGAYSPLHF. The DNA for the CDR3 is TGTGCCAGCAGTGCAACCCCGGGACAGGGGGCCTATTCACCCCTCCACTTT.